This TCR beta chain was identified in a study of blood T cells in healthy people across ages. Study-wide points: TCR beta diversity, measured per million T cells, fell in a roughly linear way with age. When set beside aged donors, long-lived donors presented more naive CD4+ cells and higher diversity.

For the second PCR, which ran for 7 to 11 cycles, a sample-barcoded 5' primer and a J-beta primer mix were used. Carrying 12 random nucleotides, a template-switch adaptor labeled each individual cDNA molecule. One entry per CDR3 protein, called by TCRdb with MiXCR from the 5' RACE reads. The table shows about 2 million distinct CDR3 sequences, with just under 50% occurring only once. CDR1 MGHRA and CDR2 YSYEKL come from the germline V gene. Trimming shortened V by 0 bases and J by 9 bases, and 12 bases separated the two germline ends. The CDR3 has 14 residues. In the case of this clonotype: The antigen is unknown.

The V and J genes are TRBV4-1 and TRBJ2-4; D not resolved. The material sequenced was blood. This clonotype was obtained from a woman aged 40 to 50 in good health. The CDR3 reads CASSQDSQDSIQYF. The CDR3 DNA reads TGCGCCAGCAGCCAAGATTCGCAGGATAGCATTCAGTACTTC.